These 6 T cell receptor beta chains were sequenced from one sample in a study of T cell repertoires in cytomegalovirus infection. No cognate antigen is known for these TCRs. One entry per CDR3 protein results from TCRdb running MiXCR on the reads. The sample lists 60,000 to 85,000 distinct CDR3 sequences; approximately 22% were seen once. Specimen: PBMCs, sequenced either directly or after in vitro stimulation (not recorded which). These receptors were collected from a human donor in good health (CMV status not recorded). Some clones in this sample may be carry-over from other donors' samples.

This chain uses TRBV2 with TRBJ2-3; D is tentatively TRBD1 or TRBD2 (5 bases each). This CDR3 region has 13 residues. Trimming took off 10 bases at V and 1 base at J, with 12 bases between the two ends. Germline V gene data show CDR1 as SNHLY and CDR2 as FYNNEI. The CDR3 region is CATGASRTDTQYF. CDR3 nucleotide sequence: TGTGCCACCGGGGCTAGCCGCACAGATACGCAGTATTTT.

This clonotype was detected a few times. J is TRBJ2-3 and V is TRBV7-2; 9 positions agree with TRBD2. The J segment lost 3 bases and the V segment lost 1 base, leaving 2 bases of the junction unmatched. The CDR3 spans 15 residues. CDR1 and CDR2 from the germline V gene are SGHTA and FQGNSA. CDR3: CASSLEAGGTDTQYF. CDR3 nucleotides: TGTGCCAGCAGCTTAGAAGCGGGAGGTACAGATACGCAGTATTTT.

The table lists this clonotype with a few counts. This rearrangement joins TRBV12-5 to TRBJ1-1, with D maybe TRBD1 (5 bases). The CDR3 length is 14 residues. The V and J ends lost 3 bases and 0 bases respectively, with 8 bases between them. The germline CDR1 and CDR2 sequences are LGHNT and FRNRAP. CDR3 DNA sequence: TGTGCTAGTGGTTTTTCAGGGTTGAACACTGAAGCTTTCTTT. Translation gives CASGFSGLNTEAFF.

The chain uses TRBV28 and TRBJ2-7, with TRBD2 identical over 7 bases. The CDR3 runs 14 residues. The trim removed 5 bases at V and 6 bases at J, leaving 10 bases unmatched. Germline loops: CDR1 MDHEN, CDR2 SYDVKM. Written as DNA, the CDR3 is TGTGCCAGCAGTCCCGAACGACTAGCTCGCGAGCAGTACGTC. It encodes CASSPERLAREQYV.

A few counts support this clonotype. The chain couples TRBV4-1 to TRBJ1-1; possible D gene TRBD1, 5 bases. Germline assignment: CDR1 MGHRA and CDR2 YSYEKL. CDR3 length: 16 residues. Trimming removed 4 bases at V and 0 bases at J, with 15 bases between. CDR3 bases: TGCGCCAGCAGCCGTGGGGAGGGGCAAGTGAACACTGAAGCTTTCTTT. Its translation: CASSRGEGQVNTEAFF.

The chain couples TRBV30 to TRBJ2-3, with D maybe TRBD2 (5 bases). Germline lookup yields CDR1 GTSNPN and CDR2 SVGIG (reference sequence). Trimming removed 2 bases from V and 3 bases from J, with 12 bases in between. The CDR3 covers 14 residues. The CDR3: CAWSTASGTDTQYF. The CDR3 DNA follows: TGTGCCTGGAGTACGGCATCGGGGACAGATACGCAGTATTTT.